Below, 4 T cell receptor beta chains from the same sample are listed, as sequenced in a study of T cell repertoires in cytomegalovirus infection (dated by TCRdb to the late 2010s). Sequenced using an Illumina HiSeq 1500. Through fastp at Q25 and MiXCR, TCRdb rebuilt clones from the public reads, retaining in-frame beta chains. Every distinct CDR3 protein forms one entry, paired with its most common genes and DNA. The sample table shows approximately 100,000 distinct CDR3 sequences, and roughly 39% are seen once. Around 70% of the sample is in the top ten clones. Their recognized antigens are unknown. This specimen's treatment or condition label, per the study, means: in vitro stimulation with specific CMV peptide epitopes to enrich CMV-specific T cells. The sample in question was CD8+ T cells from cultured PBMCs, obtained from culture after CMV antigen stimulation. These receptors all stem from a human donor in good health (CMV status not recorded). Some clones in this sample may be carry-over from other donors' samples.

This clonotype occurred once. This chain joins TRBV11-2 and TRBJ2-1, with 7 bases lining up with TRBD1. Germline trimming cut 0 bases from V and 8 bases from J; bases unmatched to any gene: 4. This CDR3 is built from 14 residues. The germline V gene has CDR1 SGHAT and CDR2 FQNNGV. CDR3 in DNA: TGTGCCAGCAGCTTAGAGACAGGGAGAGATGAGCAGTTCTTC. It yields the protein CASSLETGRDEQFF.

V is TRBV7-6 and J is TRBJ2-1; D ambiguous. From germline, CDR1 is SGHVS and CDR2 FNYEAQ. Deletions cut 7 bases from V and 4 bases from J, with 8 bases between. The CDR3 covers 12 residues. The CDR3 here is CASNTSYNEQFF. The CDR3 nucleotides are TGTGCCAGCAACACCTCATACAATGAGCAGTTCTTC.

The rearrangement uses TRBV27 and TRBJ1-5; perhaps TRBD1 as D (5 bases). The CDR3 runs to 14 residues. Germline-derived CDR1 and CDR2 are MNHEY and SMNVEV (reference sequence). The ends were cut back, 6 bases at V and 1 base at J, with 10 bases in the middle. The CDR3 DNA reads TGTGCCAGCAGACCAGGGTGGAGCAATCAGCCCCAGCATTTT. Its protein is CASRPGWSNQPQHF.

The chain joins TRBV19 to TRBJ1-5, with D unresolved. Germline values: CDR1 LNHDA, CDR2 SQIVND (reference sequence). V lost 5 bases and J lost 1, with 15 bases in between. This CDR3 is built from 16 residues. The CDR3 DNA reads TGTGCCAGTAGTCCCCCTGGGGTGGGAAGCAATCAGCCCCAGCATTTT. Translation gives CASSPPGVGSNQPQHF. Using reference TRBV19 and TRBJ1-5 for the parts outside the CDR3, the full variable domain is DGGITQSPKYLFRKEGQNVTLSCEQNLNHDAMYWYRQDPGQGLRLIYYSQIVNDFQKGDIAEGYSVSREKKESFPLTVTSAQKNPTAFYLCASSPPGVGSNQPQHFGDGTRLSIL.